This T cell receptor (beta chain) was sequenced during a study of blood T cell repertoires in COVID-19. Study overall: T cells, B-cell-depleted T cells, or PBMCs provided the cDNA or gDNA that served as material.

Trimming took 1 base from V and 7 from J; bases not matched to a gene: 8. Germline loops: CDR1 SGHRS, CDR2 YFSETQ. The CDR3 has 14 amino acids. In the authors' methods: Estimation of nucleated cell counts relied on the amplification of reference gene primers. This table comes from immunoSEQ multiplex PCR, and its TCRdb copy is limited to in-frame clones, with some not included. The V and J calls and the clone size are those of that table, but D and trimming were determined from the DNA. The table lists 85,000 to 90,000 clones, approximately 78% of them singletons, with 1.2% in the top ten. The chain recombines TRBV5-1 with TRBJ2-7; 7 positions agree with TRBD2. The sequence was obtained from a woman of 80 years or more with acute or convalescent COVID-19. The material sequenced was peripheral blood. This chain's CDR3 is CASSLNGIGGEQYF. For the CDR3, the DNA is TGCGCCAGCAGCTTGAATGGGATCGGGGGGGAGCAGTACTTC.